The 20 T cell receptor beta chains given below trace back to one sample, sequenced in a study of Ad26.COV2.S vaccination and SARS-CoV-2 variants. TCRdb's copy holds only in-frame clones and misses some; the assay was immunoSEQ multiplex PCR. The sample lists about 400,000 clones, about 91% occurring once. Treatment given: over 15 received Ad26.COV2.S at low or high dose, single or two shots; roughly 5 received placebo; per-sample allocation not given. Material that was analyzed had been drawn on day 63 after the first vaccine or placebo injection. The sample here was peripheral blood, taken in a trial of Ad26.COV2.S vaccine versus placebo. The receptors were sampled from a person aged 18 to 59 who received the Ad26.COV2.S COVID-19 vaccine or a placebo.

The chain links TRBV6-5 to TRBJ2-3; 7 positions agree with TRBD1. CDR3 length equals 14 residues. Germline CDR1 reads MNHEY; CDR2 reads SVGAGI. The V segment lost 5 bases and the J segment 0 bases; nucleotides outside the gene matches: 2. DNA of the CDR3: TGTGCCAGCAGTCAGGGGGTTAGCACAGATACGCAGTATTTT. This gives the protein CASSQGVSTDTQYF.

The chain couples TRBV7-9 to TRBJ2-4, with TRBD2 as a possible D gene (5 bases). V lost 5 bases to trimming and J lost 7 bases, with 12 bases between them. Germline assignment: CDR1 SEHNR and CDR2 FQNEAQ (reference sequence). This CDR3 is built from 13 residues. The CDR3 DNA follows: TGTGCCAGCAGCGAACGGGGTCTCAACATTCAGTACTTC. Protein: CASSERGLNIQYF.

This clone appeared once. The chain joins TRBV2 to TRBJ1-1; TRBD1 aligns across 7 bases. Germline V gene lookup returns CDR1 SNHLY and CDR2 FYNNEI. V lost 7 bases and J lost 0; bases outside the gene matches: 5. CDR3 length: 14 amino acids. CDR3 loop: CASTQGQLNTEAFF. The CDR3 region has the DNA TGTGCCAGCACCCAGGGACAGTTGAACACTGAAGCTTTCTTT.

This CDR3 is CASSLGSSGSPHEQFF. The CDR3 coding sequence is TGTGCCAGCAGCTTAGGTTCTAGCGGGAGTCCCCATGAGCAGTTCTTC. The V call is TRBV7-6, the J call TRBJ2-1; 10 positions match TRBD2. Germline V CDR1 and CDR2: SGHVS, FNYEAQ. The CDR3 is 16 amino acids. J was trimmed by 8 bases and V by 1 base; bases with no gene match: 8.

The chain is built from TRBV15 and TRBJ1-1, with no clear D. CDR3 length equals 11 residues. Germline CDR1 and CDR2: LNHNV and YYDKDF (reference sequence). V shed 0 bases and J shed 5 bases, with 1 base lying between them. The CDR3 bases are TGTGCCACCAGCAGAGATACTGAAGCTTTCTTT. Translated: CATSRDTEAFF.

The gene calls are TRBV7-9 and TRBJ2-2; D possibly corresponds to TRBD2 (5 bases). Germline CDR1 is SEHNR and CDR2 is FQNEAQ (reference sequence). V was clipped by 1 base and J by 3 bases, with 15 bases between them. This CDR3 has 17 residues. CDR3: CASSLVASWWDTGELFF. DNA for the CDR3: TGTGCCAGCAGCTTAGTAGCTAGCTGGTGGGACACCGGGGAGCTGTTTTTT.

This clone was found once. J is TRBJ2-7 and V is TRBV18; D unresolved. Deletions cut 0 bases from V and 2 bases from J, with 8 bases between. The CDR3 runs 14 residues. Germline V gives CDR1 KGHSH, CDR2 LQKENI. This chain's CDR3 is CASSPPLSPYEQYF. For the CDR3, the DNA is TGTGCCAGCTCACCACCTCTCAGCCCCTACGAGCAGTACTTC.

The chain employs TRBV27 and TRBJ2-2; D is unresolved. V gave up 6 bases and J gave up 0 bases, with 14 bases separating them. The CDR3 has 16 residues. CDR1 is MNHEY and CDR2 is SMNVEV in the germline V gene (reference sequence). The CDR3 region has the DNA TGTGCCAGCAGCAAGCTAACAAGTGCGAACACCGGGGAGCTGTTTTTT. It codes for CASSKLTSANTGELFF.

CDR3 region: CASRTGGPLGEQFF. The CDR3 DNA is TGTGCCAGCAGAACGGGAGGGCCCCTGGGCGAGCAGTTCTTC. J is TRBJ2-1 and V is TRBV6-5; 8 bases match TRBD2. The V and J ends lost 6 bases and 10 bases, in that order; junction bases with no gene match: 11. CDR1 and CDR2 (germline): MNHEY, SVGAGI. The CDR3 contains 14 residues.

V usage is TRBV30 and J usage is TRBJ2-6; possibly TRBD1 for D (5 bases). The V end lost 5 bases, the J end lost 2 bases, and 10 bases lay between the germline ends. Germline loops: CDR1 GTSNPN, CDR2 SVGIG (reference sequence). The CDR3 contains 14 residues. In DNA, the CDR3 is TGTGCCTGGGGGAAGGGGACTGGGGCCAACGTCCTGACTTTC. This encodes CAWGKGTGANVLTF.

The V and J genes are TRBV5-4 and TRBJ2-1; D might be TRBD1 (5 bases). Per the germline V gene, CDR1 is SGHNT and CDR2 is YYREEE (reference sequence). V was shortened by 5 bases and J by 0 bases, with 12 bases between the two germline ends. The CDR3 extends over 15 amino acids. The CDR3 protein is CASRGRQSSYNEQFF. CDR3 nucleotides: TGTGCCAGCAGAGGTAGACAGAGCTCCTACAATGAGCAGTTCTTC.

By share of the sample, this clone is medium-sized. This sequence joins TRBV6-2 or TRBV6-3 and TRBJ2-6; no clear D. V shed 4 bases and J shed 0 bases, with 4 bases lying between them. CDR1 and CDR2 (germline): MNHEY, SVGEGT. The CDR3 consists of 14 residues. This CDR3 reads CASSWDSGANVLTF. Written as DNA, the CDR3 is TGTGCCAGCAGTTGGGACTCTGGGGCCAACGTCCTGACTTTC.

The chain links TRBV18 to TRBJ2-2; the match to TRBD2 covers 10 bases. Germline V gene sequence: CDR1 KGHSH, CDR2 LQKENI. J gave up 3 bases and V 2 bases, and 6 bases lay outside the gene matches. The CDR3 contains 17 residues. The CDR3 nucleotides are TGTGCCAGCTCACCATCAATAGCGGGAGGCGACACCGGGGAGCTGTTTTTT. It encodes CASSPSIAGGDTGELFF.

The gene calls are TRBV5-1 and TRBJ1-4; D is unresolved. CDR1 SGHRS and CDR2 YFSETQ come from the germline V gene. The CDR3 has 13 amino acids. V was cut by 9 bases and J by 3 bases, with 12 bases left in between. The CDR3 here is CATRGGANEKLFF. The CDR3 DNA reads TGCGCCACCCGCGGCGGGGCTAATGAAAAACTGTTTTTT.

The chain recombines TRBV3-1 (or the pseudogene TRBV3-2) with TRBJ1-6; perhaps TRBD1 as D (6 bases). The CDR3 length is 17 residues. The ends were cut back, 0 bases at V and 7 bases at J, with 16 bases in the middle. Germline loops: CDR1 LGHDT, CDR2 YNNKEL (reference sequence). DNA of the CDR3: TGTGCCAGCAGCCAAGAACTACAGGGAGTAGGCAATTCACCCCTCCACTTT. Residues: CASSQELQGVGNSPLHF.

The rearrangement uses TRBV6-5 and TRBJ2-7; TRBD1 is a possible D gene (5 bases). From germline, CDR1 is MNHEY and CDR2 SVGAGI. V was clipped by 5 bases and J by 3 bases, with 14 bases between them. This CDR3 comprises 14 residues. DNA of the CDR3: TGTGCCAGCAGTAGCAGGGTATCGGACTACGAGCAGTACTTC. Translation gives CASSSRVSDYEQYF.

This chain uses TRBV30 with TRBJ2-7; D might be TRBD1 or TRBD2, each matching 5 bases. This CDR3 comprises 15 residues. V lost 3 bases to trimming and J lost 0 bases, with 15 bases between them. In germline, CDR1 is GTSNPN, CDR2 SVGIG (reference sequence). CDR3 sequence (DNA): TGTGCCTGGAGACCAGGGACGGTGGTCTCCTACGAGCAGTACTTC. This sequence encodes CAWRPGTVVSYEQYF.

V gene TRBV5-4 combines with J gene TRBJ1-2; weak D call: TRBD1 (6 bases). The CDR3 spans 14 residues. V dropped 4 bases and J dropped 8 bases, with 18 bases sitting between them. Germline CDR1 and CDR2: SGHNT and YYREEE (reference sequence). CDR3 sequence reads: CASSLGQTTGGYTF. The CDR3 nucleotides read TGTGCCAGCAGCCTAGGACAGACCACTGGCGGCTACACCTTC.

The gene calls are TRBV7-2 and TRBJ1-2; 8 positions agree with TRBD1. The CDR3 sequence is 15 residues long. Losses at the gene ends were 5 bases for V and 7 bases for J; bases not matched to a gene: 12. In germline, CDR1 is SGHTA, CDR2 FQGNSA. The CDR3 nucleotides read TGTGCCAGCAGCCTAACCGAGGACAGGGTTCTTGGCTACACCTTC. Its protein product is CASSLTEDRVLGYTF.

This rearrangement joins TRBV19 to TRBJ2-2; D is uncertain. Per germline, CDR1 LNHDA and CDR2 SQIVND (reference sequence). Trimming left V 2 bases short and J 0 bases short, with 10 bases between. The CDR3 contains 16 residues. The CDR3 here is CASSITRLTNTGELFF. The CDR3 DNA follows: TGTGCCAGTAGTATAACTCGGCTAACGAACACCGGGGAGCTGTTTTTT. Full variable domain (remainder filled in from reference TRBV19 and TRBJ2-2): DGGITQSPKYLFRKEGQNVTLSCEQNLNHDAMYWYRQDPGQGLRLIYYSQIVNDFQKGDIAEGYSVSREKKESFPLTVTSAQKNPTAFYLCASSITRLTNTGELFFGEGSRLTVL.